The clone carrying this T cell receptor (beta chain) was detected only a few times. Its antigen is unknown. What was amplified from RNA transcripts were TCR beta CDR3 regions. During a first-round RT-PCR of the TCR CDR3, the HTBI primer set was used. TCRdb reprocessed the multiplex PCR reads via MiXCR and lists one record per CDR3 protein. This repertoire shows around 700,000 distinct CDR3 sequences, approximately 36% found once; its top ten account for roughly 31%. These data originate in a study of T cells in Graves' hyperthyroidism and ophthalmopathy. Based on clinical symptoms, serum thyroxine and TRAb, thyroid ultrasound and orbital computed tomography, diagnoses were reached. CDR1 and CDR2 from the germline V gene are SNHLY and FYNNEI. After removal of 8 bases from V and 2 bases from J, the junction contained 14 bases not matched to a gene. The CDR3 totals 16 residues. Study findings and constraints: Ophthalmopathy and stable hyperthyroidism were separated by a 13 V-J model.

J is TRBJ2-5 and V is TRBV2, with 7 bases that match TRBD1. This TCR came from a woman between 35 and 50 years old with Graves' hyperthyroidism. Sequenced material: blood. CDR3 amino acids: CASSPSRQTGQETQYF. The CDR3 nucleotides are TGTGCCAGCTCACCGTCACGACAGACAGGGCAAGAGACCCAGTACTTC.